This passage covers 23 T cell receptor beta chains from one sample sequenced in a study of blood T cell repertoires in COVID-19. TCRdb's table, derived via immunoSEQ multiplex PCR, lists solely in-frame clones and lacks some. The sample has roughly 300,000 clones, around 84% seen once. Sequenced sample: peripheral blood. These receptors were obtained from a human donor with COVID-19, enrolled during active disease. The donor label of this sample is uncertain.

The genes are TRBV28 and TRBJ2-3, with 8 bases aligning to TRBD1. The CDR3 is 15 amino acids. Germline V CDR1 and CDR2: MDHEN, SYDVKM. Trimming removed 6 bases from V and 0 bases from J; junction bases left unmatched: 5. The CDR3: CASRKGQGSTDTQYF. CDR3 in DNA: TGTGCCAGCAGAAAAGGACAGGGTAGCACAGATACGCAGTATTTT.

The CDR3 nucleotides read TGTGCCAGCAGCCCCAGTAGCGGCTACAATGAGCAGTTCTTC. This codes for CASSPSSGYNEQFF. The V gene is TRBV28, the J gene TRBJ2-1; the D gene is possibly TRBD2 (6 bases). The V end was cut by 6 bases, the J end by 3 bases, with 12 bases between. The germline gives CDR1 MDHEN, CDR2 SYDVKM. The CDR3 is 14 amino acids.

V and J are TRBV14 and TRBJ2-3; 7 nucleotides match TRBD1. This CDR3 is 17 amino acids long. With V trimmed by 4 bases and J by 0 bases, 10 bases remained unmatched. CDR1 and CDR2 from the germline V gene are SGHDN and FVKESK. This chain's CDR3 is CASSPRDRLQSTDTQYF. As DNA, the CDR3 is TGTGCCAGCAGCCCCCGGGACAGACTGCAAAGCACAGATACGCAGTATTTT.

The CDR3 sequence: CASAPQFQETQYF. Here the CDR3 DNA reads TGTGCCAGCGCCCCACAGTTTCAAGAGACCCAGTACTTC. The chain has TRBV7-3 and TRBJ2-5; D not resolved. This CDR3 has 13 residues. V was clipped by 8 bases and J by 2 bases, with 12 bases between them. Germline loops: CDR1 SGHTA, CDR2 FQGTGA.

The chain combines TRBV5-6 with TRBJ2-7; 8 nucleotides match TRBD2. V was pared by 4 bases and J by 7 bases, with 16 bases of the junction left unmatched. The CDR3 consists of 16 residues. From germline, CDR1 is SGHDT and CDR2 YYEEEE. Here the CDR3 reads CASSPMPGLALGEQYF. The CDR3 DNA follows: TGTGCCAGCAGCCCTATGCCTGGACTAGCCTTGGGGGAGCAGTACTTC.

CDR3 region: CASSQEDRAAKNIQYF. In nucleotides, the CDR3 is TGTGCCAGCAGCCAAGAGGACAGGGCAGCCAAAAACATTCAGTACTTC. The V and J genes are TRBV4-2 and TRBJ2-4; 8 positions agree with TRBD1. The CDR3 loop spans 16 amino acids. The germline CDR1 and CDR2 sequences are LGHNA and YNFKEQ. V lost 0 bases, J lost 0 bases, and 1 base stayed unmatched.

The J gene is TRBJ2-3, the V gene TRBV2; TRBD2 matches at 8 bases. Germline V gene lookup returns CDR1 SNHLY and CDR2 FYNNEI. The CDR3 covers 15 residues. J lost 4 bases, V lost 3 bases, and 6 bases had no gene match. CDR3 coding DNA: TGTGCCAGCAGTGAGGAAGCGGGAGCCGCAGATACGCAGTATTTT. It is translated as CASSEEAGAADTQYF.

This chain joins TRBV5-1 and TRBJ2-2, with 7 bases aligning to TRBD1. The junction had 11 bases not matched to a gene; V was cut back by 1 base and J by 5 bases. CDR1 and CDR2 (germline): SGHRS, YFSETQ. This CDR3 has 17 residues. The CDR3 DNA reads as TGCGCCAGCAGCTTGCGAGTGGGACAGTCGCGAACCGGGGAGCTGTTTTTT. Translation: CASSLRVGQSRTGELFF.

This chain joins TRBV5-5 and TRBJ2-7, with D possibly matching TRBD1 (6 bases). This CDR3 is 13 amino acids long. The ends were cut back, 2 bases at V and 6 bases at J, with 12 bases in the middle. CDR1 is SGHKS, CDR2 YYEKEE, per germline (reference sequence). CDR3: CASSFRQEIEQYF. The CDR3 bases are TGTGCCAGCAGCTTCCGACAGGAGATCGAGCAGTACTTC.

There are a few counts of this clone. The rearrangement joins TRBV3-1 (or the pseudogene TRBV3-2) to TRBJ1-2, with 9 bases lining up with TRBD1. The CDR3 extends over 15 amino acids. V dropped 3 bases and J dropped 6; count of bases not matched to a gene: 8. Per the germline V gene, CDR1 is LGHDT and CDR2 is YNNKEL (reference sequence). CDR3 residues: CASSQEDRGADGYTF. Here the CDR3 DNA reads TGTGCCAGCAGCCAGGAGGACAGGGGCGCCGATGGCTACACCTTC.

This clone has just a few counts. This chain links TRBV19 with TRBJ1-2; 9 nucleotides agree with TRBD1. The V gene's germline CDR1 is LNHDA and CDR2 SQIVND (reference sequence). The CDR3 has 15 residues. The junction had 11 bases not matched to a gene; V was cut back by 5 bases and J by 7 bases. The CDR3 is CASSPHRGRSSGYTF. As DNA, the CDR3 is TGTGCCAGTAGTCCGCACAGGGGGCGGTCGTCTGGCTACACCTTC.

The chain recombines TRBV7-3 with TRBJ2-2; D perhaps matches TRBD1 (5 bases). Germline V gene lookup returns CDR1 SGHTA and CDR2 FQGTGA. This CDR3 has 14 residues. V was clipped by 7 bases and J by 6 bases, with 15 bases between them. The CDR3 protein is CASKGAPESGELFF. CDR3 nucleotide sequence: TGTGCCAGCAAAGGGGCCCCTGAGTCCGGGGAGCTGTTTTTT.

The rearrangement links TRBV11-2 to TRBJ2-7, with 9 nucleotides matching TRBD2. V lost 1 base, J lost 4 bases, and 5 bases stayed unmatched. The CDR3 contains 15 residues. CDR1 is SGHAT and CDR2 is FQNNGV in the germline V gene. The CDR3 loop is CASSLGSGSAYEQYF. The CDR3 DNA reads TGTGCCAGCAGCTTAGGTAGCGGGAGTGCTTACGAGCAGTACTTC.

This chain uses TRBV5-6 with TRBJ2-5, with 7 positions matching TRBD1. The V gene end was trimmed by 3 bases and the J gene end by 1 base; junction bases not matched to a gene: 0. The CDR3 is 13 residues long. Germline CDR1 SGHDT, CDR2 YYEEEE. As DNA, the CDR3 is TGTGCCAGCAGCTGGGACAGCCAAGAGACCCAGTACTTC. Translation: CASSWDSQETQYF. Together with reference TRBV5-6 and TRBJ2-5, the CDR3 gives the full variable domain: DAGVTQSPTHLIKTRGQQVTLRCSPKSGHDTVSWYQQALGQGPQFIFQYYEEEERQRGNFPDRFSGHQFPNYSSELNVNALLLGDSALYLCASSWDSQETQYFGPGTRLLVL.

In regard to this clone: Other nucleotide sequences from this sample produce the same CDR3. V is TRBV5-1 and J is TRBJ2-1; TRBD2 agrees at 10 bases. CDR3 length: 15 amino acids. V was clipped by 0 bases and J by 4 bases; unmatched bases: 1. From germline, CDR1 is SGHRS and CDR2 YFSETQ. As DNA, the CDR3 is TGCGCCAGCAGCTTGGAACTAGCGGGATACAATGAGCAGTTCTTC. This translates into CASSLELAGYNEQFF.

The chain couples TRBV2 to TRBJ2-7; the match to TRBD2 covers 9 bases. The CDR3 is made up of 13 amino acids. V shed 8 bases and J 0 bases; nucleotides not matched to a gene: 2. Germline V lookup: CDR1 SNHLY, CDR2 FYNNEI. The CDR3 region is CASYSGSSYEQYF. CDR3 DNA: TGTGCCAGCTATAGCGGGAGCTCCTACGAGCAGTACTTC. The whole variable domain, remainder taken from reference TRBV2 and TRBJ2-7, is EPEVTQTPSHQVTQMGQEVILRCVPISNHLYFYWYRQILGQKVEFLVSFYNNEISEKSEIFDDQFSVERPDGSNFTLKIRSTKLEDSAMYFCASYSGSSYEQYFGPGTRLTVT.

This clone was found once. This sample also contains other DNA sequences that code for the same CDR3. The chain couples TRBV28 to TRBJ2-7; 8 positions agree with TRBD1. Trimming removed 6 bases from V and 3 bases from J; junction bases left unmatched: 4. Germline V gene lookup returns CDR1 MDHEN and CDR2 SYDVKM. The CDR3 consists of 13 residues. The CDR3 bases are TGTGCCAGCAGCCGGACAGGGCTCTACGAGCAGTACTTC. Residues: CASSRTGLYEQYF. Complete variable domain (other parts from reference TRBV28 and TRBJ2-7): DVKVTQSSRYLVKRTGEKVFLECVQDMDHENMFWYRQDPGLGLRLIYFSYDVKMKEKGDIPEGYSVSREKKERFSLILESASTNQTSMYLCASSRTGLYEQYFGPGTRLTVT.

The chain's CDR3 is CASSYRTNEKLFF. CDR3 DNA sequence: TGTGCCAGCAGTTACAGAACTAATGAAAAACTGTTTTTT. The chain is built from TRBV27 and TRBJ1-4, with unresolved D. The V gene lost 4 bases and the J gene lost 1 base, with 4 bases spanning the gap. CDR3 length: 13 residues. Germline values: CDR1 MNHEY, CDR2 SMNVEV (reference sequence).

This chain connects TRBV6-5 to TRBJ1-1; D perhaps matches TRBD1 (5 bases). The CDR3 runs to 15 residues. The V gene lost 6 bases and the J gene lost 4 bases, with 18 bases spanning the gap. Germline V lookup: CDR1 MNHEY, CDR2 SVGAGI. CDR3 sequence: CASRKRGGGSTEAFF. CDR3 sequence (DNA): TGTGCCAGCAGGAAAAGGGGAGGAGGAAGCACTGAAGCTTTCTTT.

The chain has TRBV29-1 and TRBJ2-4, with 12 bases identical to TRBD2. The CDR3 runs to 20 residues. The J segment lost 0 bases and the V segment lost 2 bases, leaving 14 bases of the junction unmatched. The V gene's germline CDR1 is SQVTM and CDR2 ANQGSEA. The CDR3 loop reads CSVEWPPLAGGPLAKNIQYF. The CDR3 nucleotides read TGCAGCGTTGAATGGCCCCCACTAGCGGGAGGCCCCCTAGCCAAAAACATTCAGTACTTC.

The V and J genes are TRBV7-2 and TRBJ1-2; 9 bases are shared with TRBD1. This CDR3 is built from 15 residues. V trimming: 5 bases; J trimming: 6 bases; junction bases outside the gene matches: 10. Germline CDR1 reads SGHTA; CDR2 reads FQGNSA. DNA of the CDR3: TGTGCCAGCAGCCAGGGCGGGACAGGGCGTCATGGCTACACCTTC. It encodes CASSQGGTGRHGYTF.

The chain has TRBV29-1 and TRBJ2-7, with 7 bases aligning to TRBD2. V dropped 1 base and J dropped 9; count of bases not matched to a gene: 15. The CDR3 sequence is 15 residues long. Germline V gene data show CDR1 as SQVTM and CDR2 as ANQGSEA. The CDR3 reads CSVEGAAGATSAQYF. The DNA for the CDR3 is TGCAGCGTTGAAGGGGCGGCGGGAGCCACTTCGGCGCAGTACTTC.

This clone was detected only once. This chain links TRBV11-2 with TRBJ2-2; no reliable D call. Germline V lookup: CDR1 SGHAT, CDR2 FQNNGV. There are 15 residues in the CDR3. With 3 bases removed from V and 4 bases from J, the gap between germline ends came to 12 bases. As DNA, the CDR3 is TGTGCCAGCAGCTTTACTGCGAGTGGCACCGGGGAGCTGTTTTTT. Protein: CASSFTASGTGELFF.